Listed below are T cell receptor beta chains from one sample, sequenced in a study of T cells in Graves' hyperthyroidism and ophthalmopathy. TCRdb reprocessed the multiplex PCR reads via MiXCR and lists one record per CDR3 protein. In the table there are over 400,000 distinct CDR3 sequences, about 22% of which are singletons. The specimen sequenced was blood. The receptors here all came from a woman in her 70s with Graves' ophthalmopathy. CDR3s include the opening cysteine and the closing phenylalanine or tryptophan. The D gene is left open where the match is weak. Some rows have no size entry. The others give once, few or many, or a class for an expanded clone.

16 | TRBJ1-5 | TRBV2 | few | - | TGTGCCAGCAGTTATTCAAACTTCTTTAGCAATCAGCCCCAGCATTTT | CASSYSNFFSNQPQHF
17 | TRBJ2-1 | TRBV6-2/TRBV6-3 | many | TRBD1 | TGTGCCAGCAGTTCACTTATGGGACAGGGAACGGGAGCTGAGCAGTTCTTC | CASSSLMGQGTGAEQFF
13 | TRBJ2-7 | TRBV6-2/TRBV6-3 | - | - | TGTGCCAGCAGGAGGGGGAATGCCTACGAGCAGTACTTC | CASRRGNAYEQYF
15 | TRBJ1-1 | TRBV7-8 | - | - | TGTGCCAGCAGTGCCCCGGGGGGGAGAAACACTGAAGCTTTCTTT | CASSAPGGRNTEAFF
15 | TRBJ2-7 | TRBV10-3 | few | TRBD2 | TGTGCCATCAGTGGACTAGCGGGAGGGCCCTACGAGCAGTACTTC | CAISGLAGGPYEQYF
15 | TRBJ1-1 | TRBV20-1 | - | - | TGCAGTGCTAGAGCCTCGGGGAGGGGGGATACTGAAGCTTTCTTT | CSARASGRGDTEAFF
13 | TRBJ2-5 | TRBV20-1 | - | TRBD2 | TGCAGTGCTACTTCGACTAGCGGGAATCTTGGGTACTTC | CSATSTSGNLGYF
13 | TRBJ1-1 | TRBV7-2 | - | - | TGTGCCAGCAGCTTATCTTACGGCACTGAAGCTTTCTTT | CASSLSYGTEAFF
16 | TRBJ2-7 | TRBV6-2/TRBV6-3 | - | - | TGTGCCAGCAGACGCGGACACAACCAAAACTCCTACGAGCAGTACTTC | CASRRGHNQNSYEQYF
14 | TRBJ1-5 | TRBV12-3/TRBV12-4 | many | TRBD1 | TGTGCCAGCAGACCGGGACAGGGAATTCAGCCCCAGCATTTT | CASRPGQGIQPQHF
15 | TRBJ2-3 | TRBV12-5 | many | TRBD2 | TGTGCTAGTGCCCCCCTAGCGGGATTCGAAGATACGCAGTATTTT | CASAPLAGFEDTQYF
15 | TRBJ1-4 | TRBV6-1 | few | - | TGTGCCAGCAGGGCAGCACGATTAACTAATGAAAAACTGTTTTTT | CASRAARLTNEKLFF
14 | TRBJ1-2 | TRBV30 | few | - | TGTGCCTGGAGTCAAGCAGGGACTAACTATGGCTACACCTTC | CAWSQAGTNYGYTF
14 | TRBJ2-7 | TRBV11-2 | - | TRBD1 | TGTGCCAACAGACATCCGGGACAGGGAGGCGAGCAGTACTTC | CANRHPGQGGEQYF
14 | TRBJ1-1 | TRBV29-1 | many | - | TGCAGCGTTGAGAATGGGGTTATGAACACTGAAGCTTTCTTT | CSVENGVMNTEAFF
15 | TRBJ1-4 | TRBV11-2 | few | - | TGTGCCAGCAGCTTAGGAGGGGTCGCTAATGAAAAACTGTTTTTT | CASSLGGVANEKLFF
15 | TRBJ1-4 | TRBV5-1 | few | - | TGCGCCAGCAGCTTGGTGGGGACAACTAATGAAAAACTGTTTTTT | CASSLVGTTNEKLFF
10 | TRBJ2-5 | TRBV2 | many | - | TGTGCCAGCAGTGAACAGACCCAGTACTTC | CASSEQTQYF
16 | TRBJ2-4 | TRBV3-1 | - | TRBD2 | TGTGCCAGCAGCCACCGGCTTAGCGGGAACCGGGGCATTCAGTACTTC | CASSHRLSGNRGIQYF
13 | TRBJ2-2 | TRBV5-5 | few | - | TGTGCCAGCAGCTTACAAGGACGTGAGGAGCTGTTTTTT | CASSLQGREELFF
15 | TRBJ2-7 | TRBV11-2 | few | TRBD1 | TGTGCCAGCAGCTTAGTGTCGGGACAGGGGGGAACGCAGTACTTC | CASSLVSGQGGTQYF
16 | TRBJ2-3 | TRBV5-1 | - | - | TGCGCCAGCAGCTTGGCCGGGGGAGGACACACAGATACGCAGTATTTT | CASSLAGGGHTDTQYF
13 | TRBJ1-2 | TRBV5-4 | - | - | TGTGCCAGCAGCTCCAGAATTAACTATGGCTACACCTTC | CASSSRINYGYTF
12 | TRBJ2-1 | TRBV10-1 | - | - | TGCGCCAGCAGTGAGGCGCGTAATGAGCAGTTCTTC | CASSEARNEQFF
11 | TRBJ1-1 | TRBV2 | few | - | TGTGCCAGCAGTGGTGAAACTGAAGCTTTCTTT | CASSGETEAFF
16 | TRBJ2-7 | TRBV5-1 | - | - | TGCGCCAGCAGCTCCCGGTCACAGGCGAGGGCCTACGAGCAGTACTTC | CASSSRSQARAYEQYF
15 | TRBJ2-3 | TRBV6-5 | few | TRBD2 | TGTGCCAGCAGTTACTCGGGACTAGCTCCAGATACGCAGTATTTT | CASSYSGLAPDTQYF
13 | TRBJ1-2 | TRBV29-1 | - | - | TGCAGCGCCGAGGAGCAGGCAAGCTATGGCTACACCTTC | CSAEEQASYGYTF
16 | TRBJ2-5 | TRBV20-1 | - | TRBD2 | TGCAGTGCTAGACGAGGGAGCGGGAGGCACCAAGAGACCCAGTACTTC | CSARRGSGRHQETQYF
16 | TRBJ2-1 | TRBV7-2 | few | TRBD2 | TGTGCCAGCAGGACCTTTAGCGGGAACCCGGAGAATGAGCAGTTCTTC | CASRTFSGNPENEQFF
13 | TRBJ2-1 | TRBV6-4 | few | - | TGTGCCAGCGCCCAGGGCTCCTACAATGAGCAGTTCTTC | CASAQGSYNEQFF
16 | TRBJ2-3 | TRBV7-9 | - | TRBD2 | TGTGCCAGCAGGTCACTAGCGGGAGAAGGCACAGATACGCAGTATTTT | CASRSLAGEGTDTQYF
16 | TRBJ2-2 | TRBV5-5 | - | TRBD1 | TGTGCCAGCACCCTTAGACAGGGGCGCGGGACCGGGGAGCTGCTTTTT | CASTLRQGRGTGELLF
14 | TRBJ1-4 | TRBV7-2 | few | TRBD1 | TGTGCCAGCAGTCCTACAGGGGCAAATGAAAAACTGTTTTTT | CASSPTGANEKLFF
15 | TRBJ1-6 | TRBV10-3 | - | - | TGTGCCATCAGTGAGGTGCAGGGGCGGAATTCACCCCTCCACTTT | CAISEVQGRNSPLHF
16 | TRBJ2-4 | TRBV5-5 | few | TRBD2 | TGTGCCAGCAGCCCTGGACTAGCGGGATCTTTCGGTTTTCAGTACTTC | CASSPGLAGSFGFQYF
13 | TRBJ1-2 | TRBV27 | many | - | TGTGCCAGCAGTTTACAGGTTAACTATGGCTACACCTTC | CASSLQVNYGYTF
16 | TRBJ2-1 | TRBV24-1 | - | - | TGTGCCACCAGTGCCTTACAGGTGTCCCCGTACCATGAGCAGTTCTTC | CATSALQVSPYHEQFF
15 | TRBJ2-1 | TRBV24-1 | few | TRBD2 | TGTGCCACCAGTGATTCGGGACTAGGGCGGGGTGAGCAGTTCTTC | CATSDSGLGRGEQFF
15 | TRBJ2-1 | TRBV19 | few | - | TGTGCCAGTAGTATAGCCCTAGTTGGCGTCAATGAGCAGTTCTTC | CASSIALVGVNEQFF
18 | TRBJ2-3 | TRBV12-5 | few | TRBD2 | TGTGCTAGTGGTTTGGTACAAGGAGGACACGGGAGGAAAGATACGCAGTATTTT | CASGLVQGGHGRKDTQYF
15 | TRBJ1-6 | TRBV6-1 | - | - | TGTGCCAGCAGTCTTGACAATAATTATAATTCACCCCTCCACTTT | CASSLDNNYNSPLHF